This T cell receptor (beta chain) was identified during a study of blood T cell repertoires in COVID-19. Study information: Sites across the United States, Italy and Spain contributed samples from acute and convalescent COVID-19. From T cells, B-cell-depleted T cells, or PBMCs came the material, which was cDNA or gDNA.

The authors' processing: The assay estimated nucleated cells by amplifying reference gene primers. Some clones are missing from TCRdb's copy, which holds only in-frame ones; the method was immunoSEQ multiplex PCR. V, J and clone size were drawn from that table, and D and trimming were deduced from the DNA. This sample has around 110,000 clones, with about four fifths found just once. The CDR3 covers 17 residues. V dropped 5 bases and J dropped 0; count of bases not matched to a gene: 8. CDR1 SEHNR and CDR2 FQNEAQ come from the germline V gene (reference sequence). The chain couples TRBV7-9 to TRBJ1-4; TRBD1 agrees at 8 bases. The clonotype was recovered from a woman aged 70 to 79 with acute or convalescent COVID-19. Source material: peripheral blood. The DNA of the CDR3 is TGTGCCAGCAGCCCCGGGACAGGCGTTGCAACTAATGAAAAACTGTTTTTT. Its translation: CASSPGTGVATNEKLFF.